These 3 T cell receptor beta chains share one sample of origin, sequenced in a study of graft-versus-host responses after intestinal transplantation. Antigen specificity for these receptors is unknown. TCRdb's table, derived via immunoSEQ multiplex PCR, lists solely in-frame clones and lacks some. The sample records about 83,000 clones, roughly nine tenths being singletons. Sequencing was performed on unstimulated CD4+ T cells sorted from spleen or lymph node cells, taken before intestinal transplant. Receptors originate from a human donor who received an intestinal transplant.

The chain couples TRBV4-1 to TRBJ2-2, with 14 bases identical to TRBD2. The CDR3 has 17 residues. The junction had 5 bases not matched to a gene; V was cut back by 2 bases and J by 6 bases. Germline V gene sequence: CDR1 MGHRA, CDR2 YSYEKL. This CDR3 reads CASSQRLAGGPAGELFF. The CDR3 nucleotides are TGCGCCAGCAGCCAAAGACTAGCGGGAGGGCCCGCCGGGGAGCTGTTTTTT.

The J gene is TRBJ1-6, the V gene TRBV5-1; D remains unclear. V dropped 0 bases and J dropped 10 bases, with 8 bases sitting between them. The CDR3 runs 13 residues. Germline loops: CDR1 SGHRS, CDR2 YFSETQ. The CDR3 bases are TGCGCCAGCAGCTTGGAGGAGAGATCACCCCTCCACTTT. Protein: CASSLEERSPLHF.

The chain is built from TRBV28 and TRBJ1-3; maybe TRBD1 (5 bases). Germline V lookup: CDR1 MDHEN, CDR2 SYDVKM. V lost 6 bases and J 2 bases, leaving 11 bases between the germline ends. The CDR3 extends over 14 amino acids. For the CDR3, the DNA is TGTGCCAGCAGGTCCCCGGGGGCTGGAAACACCATATATTTT. Residues: CASRSPGAGNTIYF.